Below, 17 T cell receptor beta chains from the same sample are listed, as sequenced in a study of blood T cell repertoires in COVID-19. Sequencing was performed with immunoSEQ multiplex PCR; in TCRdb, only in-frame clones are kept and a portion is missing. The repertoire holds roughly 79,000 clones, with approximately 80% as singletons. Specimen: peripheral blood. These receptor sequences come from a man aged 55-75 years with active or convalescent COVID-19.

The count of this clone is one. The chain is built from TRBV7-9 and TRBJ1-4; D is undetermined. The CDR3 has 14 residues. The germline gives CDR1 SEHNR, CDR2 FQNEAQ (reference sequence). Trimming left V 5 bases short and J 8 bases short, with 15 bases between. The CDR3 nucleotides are TGTGCCAGCAGCGGAGGTACGGTTGGCGAAAAACTGTTTTTT. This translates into CASSGGTVGEKLFF.

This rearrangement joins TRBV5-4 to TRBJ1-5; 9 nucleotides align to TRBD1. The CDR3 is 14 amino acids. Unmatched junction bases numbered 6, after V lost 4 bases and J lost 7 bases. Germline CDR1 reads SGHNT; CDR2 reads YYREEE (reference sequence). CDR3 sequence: CASSLQGAGQPQHF. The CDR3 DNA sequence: TGTGCCAGCAGCCTACAGGGGGCAGGGCAGCCCCAGCATTTT.

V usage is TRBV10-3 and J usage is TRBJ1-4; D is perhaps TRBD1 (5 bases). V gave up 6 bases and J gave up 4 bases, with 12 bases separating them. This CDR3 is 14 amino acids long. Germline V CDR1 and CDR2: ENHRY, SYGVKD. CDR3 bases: TGTGCCATCAGCCAACAGGCGGATAATGAAAAACTGTTTTTT. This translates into CAISQQADNEKLFF.

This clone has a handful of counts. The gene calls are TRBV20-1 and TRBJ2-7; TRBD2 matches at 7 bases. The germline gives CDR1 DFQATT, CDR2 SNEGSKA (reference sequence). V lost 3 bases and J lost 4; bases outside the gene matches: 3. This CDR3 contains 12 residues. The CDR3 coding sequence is TGCAGTGCTAGTCCCGGGGGGTACGAGCAGTACTTC. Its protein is CSASPGGYEQYF.

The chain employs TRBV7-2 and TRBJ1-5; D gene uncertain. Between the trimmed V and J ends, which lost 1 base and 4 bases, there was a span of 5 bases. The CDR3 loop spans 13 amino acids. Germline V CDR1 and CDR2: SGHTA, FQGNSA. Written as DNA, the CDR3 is TGTGCCAGCAGCTTAGATCAAAATCAGCCCCAGCATTTT. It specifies CASSLDQNQPQHF.

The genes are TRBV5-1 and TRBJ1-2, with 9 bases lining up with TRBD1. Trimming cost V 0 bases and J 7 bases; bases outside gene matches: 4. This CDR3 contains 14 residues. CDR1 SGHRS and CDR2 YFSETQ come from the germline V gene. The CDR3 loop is CASSLEGQGRGYTF. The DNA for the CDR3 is TGCGCCAGCAGCTTGGAGGGACAGGGCCGTGGCTACACCTTC. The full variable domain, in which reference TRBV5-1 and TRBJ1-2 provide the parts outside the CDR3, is KAGVTQTPRYLIKTRGQQVTLSCSPISGHRSVSWYQQTPGQGLQFLFEYFSETQRNKGNFPGRFSGRQFSNSRSEMNVSTLELGDSALYLCASSLEGQGRGYTFGSGTRLTVV.

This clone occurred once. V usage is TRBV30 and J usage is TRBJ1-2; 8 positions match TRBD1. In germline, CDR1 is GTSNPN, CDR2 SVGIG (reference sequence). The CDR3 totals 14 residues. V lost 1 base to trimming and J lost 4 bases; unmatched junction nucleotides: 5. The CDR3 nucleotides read TGTGCCTGGAGTGGCAGGGGGCACGCCTATGGCTACACCTTC. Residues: CAWSGRGHAYGYTF.

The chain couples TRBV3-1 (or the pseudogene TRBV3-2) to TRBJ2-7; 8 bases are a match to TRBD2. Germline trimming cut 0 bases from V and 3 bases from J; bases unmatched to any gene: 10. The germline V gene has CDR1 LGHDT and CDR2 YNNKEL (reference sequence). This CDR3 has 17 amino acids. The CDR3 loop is CASSQDPGLGSHYEQYF. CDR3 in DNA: TGTGCCAGCAGCCAAGACCCGGGACTAGGTTCCCACTACGAGCAGTACTTC.

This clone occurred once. The CDR3 DNA follows: TGTGCCAGCAGCTTAAACAGCGGGGGGAACCTCGTACAGTTCTTC. Residues: CASSLNSGGNLVQFF. This chain links TRBV7-2 with TRBJ2-1; TRBD2 matches at 9 bases. CDR1 SGHTA and CDR2 FQGNSA come from the germline V gene. The CDR3 is 15 residues long. V was pared by 2 bases and J by 13 bases, with 12 bases of the junction left unmatched.

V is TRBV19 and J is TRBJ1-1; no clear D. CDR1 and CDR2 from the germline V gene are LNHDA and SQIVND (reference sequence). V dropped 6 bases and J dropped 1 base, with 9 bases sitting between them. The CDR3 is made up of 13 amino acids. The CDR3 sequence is CASSPLRNTEAFF. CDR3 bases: TGTGCCAGTAGCCCCTTGAGGAACACTGAAGCTTTCTTT.

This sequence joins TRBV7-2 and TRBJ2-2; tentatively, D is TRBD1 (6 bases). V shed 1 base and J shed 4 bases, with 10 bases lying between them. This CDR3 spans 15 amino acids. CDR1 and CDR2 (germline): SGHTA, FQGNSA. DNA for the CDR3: TGTGCCAGCAGCTTAGGCAGGGGAGTCACCGGGGAGCTGTTTTTT. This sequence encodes CASSLGRGVTGELFF.

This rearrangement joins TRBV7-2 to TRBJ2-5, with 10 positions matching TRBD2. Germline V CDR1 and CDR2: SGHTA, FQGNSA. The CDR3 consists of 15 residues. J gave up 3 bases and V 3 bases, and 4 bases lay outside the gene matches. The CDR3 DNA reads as TGTGCCAGCAGCTTGGCCGGACTAGCGGAAGAGACCCAGTACTTC. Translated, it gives CASSLAGLAEETQYF.

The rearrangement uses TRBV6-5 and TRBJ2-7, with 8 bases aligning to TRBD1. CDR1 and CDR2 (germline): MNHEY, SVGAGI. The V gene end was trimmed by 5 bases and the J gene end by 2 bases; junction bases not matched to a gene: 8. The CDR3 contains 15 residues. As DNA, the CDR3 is TGTGCCAGCAGTAGCGGCCAGGGGGCAACCTACGAGCAGTACTTC. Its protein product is CASSSGQGATYEQYF.

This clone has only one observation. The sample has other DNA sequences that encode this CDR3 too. The CDR3 region is CASSYGTVENTEAFF. The CDR3 DNA is TGTGCCAGCAGTTACGGGACAGTGGAGAACACTGAAGCTTTCTTT. V is TRBV6-2 or TRBV6-3 and J is TRBJ1-1; TRBD1 aligns across 7 bases. The CDR3 consists of 15 residues. The germline gives CDR1 MNHEY, CDR2 SVGEGT. V was pared by 2 bases and J by 1 base, with 4 bases of the junction left unmatched.

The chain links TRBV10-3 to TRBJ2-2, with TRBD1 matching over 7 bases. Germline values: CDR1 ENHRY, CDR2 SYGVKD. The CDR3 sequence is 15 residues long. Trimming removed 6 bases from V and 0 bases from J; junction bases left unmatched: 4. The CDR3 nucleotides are TGTGCCATCAGCACCGGGACAGCGAACACCGGGGAGCTGTTTTTT. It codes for CAISTGTANTGELFF.

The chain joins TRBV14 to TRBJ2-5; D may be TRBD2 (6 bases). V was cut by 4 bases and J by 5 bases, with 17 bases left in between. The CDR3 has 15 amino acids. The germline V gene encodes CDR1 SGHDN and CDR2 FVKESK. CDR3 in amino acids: CASSLSPRGRETQYF. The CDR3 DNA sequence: TGTGCCAGCAGCCTGTCCCCGCGGGGTCGGGAGACCCAGTACTTC.

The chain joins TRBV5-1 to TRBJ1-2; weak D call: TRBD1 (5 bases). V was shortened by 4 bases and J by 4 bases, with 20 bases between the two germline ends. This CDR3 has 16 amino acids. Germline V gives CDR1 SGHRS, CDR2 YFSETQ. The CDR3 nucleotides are TGCGCCAGCAGCAGCGGGCGCGGGGGTCTTGGCTATGGCTACACCTTC. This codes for CASSSGRGGLGYGYTF.